The 12 T cell receptor beta chains presented below share a single source sample, sequenced in a study of blood T cells in healthy people across ages. The second PCR ran roughly 7 to 12 cycles with a sample-barcoded 5' primer and J-beta primers. TCRdb redid the calling of the 5' RACE reads with MiXCR, one entry per CDR3 protein. The sample lists 590,000 or so distinct CDR3 sequences, approximately 30% occurring once. Sequencing used blood. These receptors were collected from a woman of 80 years or more in good health.

This clonotype was observed many times. The genes are TRBV5-1 and TRBJ2-4, with D maybe TRBD1 (5 bases). V lost 3 bases, J lost 0 bases, and 10 bases lay in between. This CDR3 region has 15 residues. Germline values: CDR1 SGHRS, CDR2 YFSETQ. The DNA for the CDR3 is TGCGCCAGCAGCTCGACAGACCTAGCCAAAAACATTCAGTACTTC. Protein: CASSSTDLAKNIQYF.

A remark on this clonotype: A much larger clone differs by one base, so this may be a read error. J is TRBJ1-4 and V is TRBV20-1; 8 bases line up with TRBD1. Per the germline V gene, CDR1 is DFQATT and CDR2 is SNEGSKA (reference sequence). This CDR3 is built from 15 residues. For the CDR3, the DNA is TGCAGTGCTGGAGAACAGGGGGCAACTAATGAAAAACTGTTTTTT. Amino acid sequence: CSAGEQGATNEKLFF.

This clonotype was found many times. This chain connects TRBV19 to TRBJ2-6; D perhaps matches TRBD1 (5 bases). V was trimmed by 5 bases and J by 0 bases, leaving 11 bases between them. This CDR3 region has 16 residues. CDR1 is LNHDA and CDR2 is SQIVND in the germline V gene (reference sequence). This chain's CDR3 is CASSSDRLSGANVLTF. CDR3 bases: TGTGCCAGTAGTTCCGACAGACTCTCTGGGGCCAACGTCCTGACTTTC.

In this sample, this clonotype turned up many times. The chain combines TRBV7-2 with TRBJ2-3, with D possibly called TRBD1 or TRBD2 (5 bases each). V shed 4 bases and J shed 11 bases, with 13 bases lying between them. The CDR3 is 12 residues long. Germline CDR1 reads SGHTA; CDR2 reads FQGNSA. CDR3 in amino acids: CASSSPPGGQYF. CDR3 DNA: TGTGCCAGCAGCTCACCGCCTGGGGGGCAGTATTTT.

This clonotype was detected a few times. The CDR3 is CASSLAASGAYTGELFF. CDR3 in DNA: TGCGCCAGCAGCTTGGCGGCTAGCGGGGCCTACACCGGGGAGCTGTTTTTT. The chain combines TRBV5-1 with TRBJ2-2, with 9 nucleotides matching TRBD2. Trimming took 0 bases from V and 3 from J; bases not matched to a gene: 6. Per the germline V gene, CDR1 is SGHRS and CDR2 is YFSETQ. The CDR3 totals 17 residues.

This clonotype has at least ten counts. V usage is TRBV6-6 and J usage is TRBJ2-7; 9 bases map to TRBD1. V lost 2 bases and J lost 3; bases outside the gene matches: 8. This CDR3 has 16 residues. Germline V gene lookup returns CDR1 MNHNY and CDR2 SVGAGI (reference sequence). The CDR3 sequence: CASSYPRGQGLYEQYF. CDR3 sequence (DNA): TGTGCCAGCAGTTACCCGCGGGGACAGGGCCTCTACGAGCAGTACTTC.

This clonotype has a count of ten or more. The DNA of the CDR3 is TGTGCCAGCAGCTTAGTTGGGGTCCAAGAGACCCAGTACTTC. This encodes CASSLVGVQETQYF. The genes are TRBV11-2 and TRBJ2-5; no firm D call. Germline loops: CDR1 SGHAT, CDR2 FQNNGV. V gave up 1 base and J gave up 1 base, with 7 bases separating them. This CDR3 region has 14 residues.

This clonotype was detected ten times or more. The genes are TRBV12-3 or TRBV12-4 and TRBJ1-1, with 7 positions matching TRBD1. The CDR3 loop spans 15 amino acids. Trimming at V came to 3 bases and at J to 7 bases, leaving 11 bases not matched to a gene. The CDR3 is CASSFVRSGQLEAFF. As DNA, the CDR3 is TGTGCCAGCAGTTTTGTCCGATCGGGACAGCTTGAAGCTTTCTTT.

In this sample, this clonotype turned up many times. The chain joins TRBV25-1 to TRBJ2-4; D is undetermined. The CDR3 contains 14 residues. Trimming removed 2 bases at V and 1 base at J, with 6 bases between. The germline V gene has CDR1 MGHDK and CDR2 SYGVNS. CDR3 in DNA: TGTGCCAGCAGTGAAGAAGGGGCCAAAAACATTCAGTACTTC. It codes for CASSEEGAKNIQYF. Complete variable domain (other parts from reference TRBV25-1 and TRBJ2-4): EADIYQTPRYLVIGTGKKITLECSQTMGHDKMYWYQQDPGMELHLIHYSYGVNSTEKGDLSSESTVSRIRTEHFPLTLESARPSHTSQYLCASSEEGAKNIQYFGAGTRLSVL.

This clonotype was detected ten times or more. The chain joins TRBV20-1 to TRBJ2-3; D may be TRBD2 (6 bases). V gave up 6 bases and J gave up 6 bases, with 13 bases separating them. Germline V lookup: CDR1 DFQATT, CDR2 SNEGSKA (reference sequence). The CDR3 contains 12 residues. CDR3 coding DNA: TGCAGTGCCACCCTCCGGGAGGATACGCAGTATTTT. It codes for CSATLREDTQYF.

Many counts were recorded for this clonotype. V and J are TRBV20-1 and TRBJ2-7; D remains unclear. The CDR3 consists of 14 residues. Germline values: CDR1 DFQATT, CDR2 SNEGSKA (reference sequence). Trimming pared 6 bases from V and 2 bases from J, leaving 17 bases between. CDR3: CSADGRDRTYEQYF. DNA of the CDR3: TGCAGTGCAGACGGTAGGGATAGGACCTACGAGCAGTACTTC.

The table lists this clonotype with many counts. The chain links TRBV20-1 to TRBJ2-5, with 10 positions matching TRBD1. CDR3 size: 14 residues. Trimming removed 1 base from V and 3 bases from J; junction bases left unmatched: 2. Per germline, CDR1 DFQATT and CDR2 SNEGSKA (reference sequence). CDR3 residues: CSARGTGGEETQYF. The CDR3 nucleotides are TGCAGTGCTAGAGGGACAGGGGGTGAAGAGACCCAGTACTTC.